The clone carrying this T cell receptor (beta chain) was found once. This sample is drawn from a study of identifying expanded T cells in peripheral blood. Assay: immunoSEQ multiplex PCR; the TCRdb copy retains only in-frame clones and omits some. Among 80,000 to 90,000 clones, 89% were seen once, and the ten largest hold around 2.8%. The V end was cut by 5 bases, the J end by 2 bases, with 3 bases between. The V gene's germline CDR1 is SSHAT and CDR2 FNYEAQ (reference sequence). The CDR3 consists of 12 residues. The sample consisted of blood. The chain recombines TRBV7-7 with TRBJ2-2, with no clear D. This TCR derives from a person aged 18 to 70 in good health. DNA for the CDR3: TGTGCCAGCAGCCCTAACACCGGGGAGCTGTTTTTT. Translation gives CASSPNTGELFF.